This T cell receptor beta chain was sequenced during a study of cytomegalovirus exposure and HLA in healthy donors. Study context: Among the roughly 400 genotyped donors, just over 80% were placed in the Caucasian-associated ancestry cluster. Study conclusions and caveats: Later, an analysis found that common viral pathogens appeared to be linked with several of the most significant clusters.

The CDR3 totals 15 residues. Trimming left V 5 bases short and J 5 bases short, with 18 bases between. Germline values: CDR1 LNHNV, CDR2 YYDKDF (reference sequence). Comments on this clone: Its antigen remains unidentified.

PCR primers comprised 60 Vbeta and 13 Jbeta primers. Assay used: immunoSEQ multiplex PCR; TCRdb lists only in-frame clones, some missing. In the table there are about 200,000 clones, 75% to 85% of which are singletons. Sequenced material: PBMCs. The chain couples TRBV15 to TRBJ1-2; the D gene is possibly TRBD1 (6 bases). This clonotype was sampled from a girl aged 10-17 years in good health and CMV-seronegative. CDR3 bases: TGTGCCACCAGCGATACTCCCGGGACACCGTATGGCTACACCTTC. It codes for CATSDTPGTPYGYTF.